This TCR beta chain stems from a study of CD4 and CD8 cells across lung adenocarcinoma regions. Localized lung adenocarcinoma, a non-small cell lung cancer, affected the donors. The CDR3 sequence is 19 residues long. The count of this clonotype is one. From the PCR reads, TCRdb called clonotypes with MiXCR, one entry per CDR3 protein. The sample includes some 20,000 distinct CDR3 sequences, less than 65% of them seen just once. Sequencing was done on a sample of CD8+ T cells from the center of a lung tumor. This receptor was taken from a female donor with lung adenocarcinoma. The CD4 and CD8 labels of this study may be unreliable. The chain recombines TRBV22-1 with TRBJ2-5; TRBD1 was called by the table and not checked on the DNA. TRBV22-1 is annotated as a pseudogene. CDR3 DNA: TGTCCTGGGCAGGCCAGAGGAGAGGGGCAGGGGAAGAATGGTCCCCAGGTTAGATTT. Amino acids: CPGQARGEGQGKNGPQVRF.